A selection of T cell receptor beta chains follows, all from one sample in a study of neurological immune-mediated disorders. From the 5' RACE reads, TCRdb called clonotypes with MiXCR, one entry per CDR3 protein. The sample contains 15,000 to 20,000 distinct CDR3 sequences, around a quarter of which appear only once. The sequenced sample consisted of PBMCs. The receptors were gathered from a man in his fifties with HTLV-1-associated myelopathy (HAM/TSP). Both conserved end residues are part of each CDR3. D genes are given only for firm matches.

TRBV7-9	.	TRBJ2-7	CASSWTSDYEQYF
TRBV5-1	.	TRBJ1-5	CASSVLGGNQPQHF
TRBV5-1	.	TRBJ2-5	CASKSPGERETQYF
TRBV18	.	TRBJ2-4	CASSPPREGGIQYF
TRBV20-1	TRBD2	TRBJ2-1	CSASMPSGGPNEQFF
TRBV10-3	TRBD1	TRBJ2-7	CASGQGGSYEQYF
TRBV20-1	.	TRBJ2-2	CSARDLGAAGELFF
TRBV20-1	TRBD2	TRBJ2-7	CSATPGLAGYEQYF
TRBV5-1	.	TRBJ1-2	CASSFDGVDGYTF
TRBV5-1	.	TRBJ2-7	CASSPTPTGEQYF
TRBV2	.	TRBJ2-2	CASGVVNTGELFF
TRBV12-3/TRBV12-4	TRBD2	TRBJ2-1	CASSLEGTSGNQFF
TRBV6-1	TRBD1	TRBJ1-2	CASSGQGYGYTF
TRBV12-3/TRBV12-4	.	TRBJ1-2	CASSLAGTYGYTF
TRBV10-1	.	TRBJ2-1	CASSRGAGAYNEQFF
TRBV19	.	TRBJ2-1	CASTPDRSSYNEQFF
TRBV9	.	TRBJ2-5	CASGGTAQETQYF
TRBV6-5	.	TRBJ1-2	CASSPISRSGTYGYTF
TRBV12-3/TRBV12-4	.	TRBJ1-2	CASSLASRRNYGYTF
TRBV7-3	TRBD1	TRBJ1-1	CASSLQGGGMNTEAFF